This paragraph covers one TCR beta chain sequence. All patients picked for sequencing had shown, by flow cytometry, an expansion of CD8+CD57+ cells. This sample is part of a study of CD8+CD57+ T cells in acquired aplastic anemia. The CDR3 totals 12 residues. The germline V gene encodes CDR1 DFQATT and CDR2 SNEGSKA (reference sequence). V was clipped by 8 bases and J by 3 bases, with 13 bases between them. Investigators profiled TCR beta VDJ and CDR3 from genomic DNA template. TCRdb analysed the reads with MiXCR anew, one entry per CDR3 protein. The repertoire holds around 120,000 distinct CDR3 sequences, about 40% seen once, with about 2.4% in the top ten.

The source material was sorted CD4+, CD8+, or CD8+CD57+ T cells (not recorded which) from PBMCs. The clonotype was recovered from a human donor with aplastic anemia. V gene TRBV20-1 combines with J gene TRBJ2-5; D unresolved. CDR3 loop: CSLATNKETQYF. CDR3 nucleotides: TGCAGTTTAGCCACCAATAAAGAGACCCAGTACTTC.